Sequencing of this T cell receptor beta chain was carried out in a study of shared clonotypes between healthy human individuals. In the study overall: Each donor had three CD4 naive, three CD4 memory, two CD8 naive and one CD8 memory plate. Study-wide results and limits: Donor scarcity curtailed the genetic and exposure-history diversity represented herein.

Sequenced by immunoSEQ multiplex PCR; TCRdb stores in-frame clones only, minus some. The sample contains 2 million to 2.5 million clones, 93% of which appear only once. Comment on this clone: Its antigen remains unknown.

Trimming shortened V by 0 bases and J by 3 bases, and 14 bases separated the two germline ends. This CDR3 is 16 amino acids long. Germline CDR1 and CDR2: ENHRY and SYGVKD. Sequencing was done on a sample of naive CD4+ T cells from PBMCs. Subset denoted: CD45RA+ positively selected. This chain joins TRBV10-3 and TRBJ1-1, with D uncertain. This TCR was recovered from a man in his late teens or twenties in good health. Some clones in this sample may be carry-over from other donors' samples. The CDR3 reads CAISESTRPGDTEAFF. CDR3 nucleotides: TGTGCCATCAGTGAGTCGACTCGACCAGGAGACACTGAAGCTTTCTTT.